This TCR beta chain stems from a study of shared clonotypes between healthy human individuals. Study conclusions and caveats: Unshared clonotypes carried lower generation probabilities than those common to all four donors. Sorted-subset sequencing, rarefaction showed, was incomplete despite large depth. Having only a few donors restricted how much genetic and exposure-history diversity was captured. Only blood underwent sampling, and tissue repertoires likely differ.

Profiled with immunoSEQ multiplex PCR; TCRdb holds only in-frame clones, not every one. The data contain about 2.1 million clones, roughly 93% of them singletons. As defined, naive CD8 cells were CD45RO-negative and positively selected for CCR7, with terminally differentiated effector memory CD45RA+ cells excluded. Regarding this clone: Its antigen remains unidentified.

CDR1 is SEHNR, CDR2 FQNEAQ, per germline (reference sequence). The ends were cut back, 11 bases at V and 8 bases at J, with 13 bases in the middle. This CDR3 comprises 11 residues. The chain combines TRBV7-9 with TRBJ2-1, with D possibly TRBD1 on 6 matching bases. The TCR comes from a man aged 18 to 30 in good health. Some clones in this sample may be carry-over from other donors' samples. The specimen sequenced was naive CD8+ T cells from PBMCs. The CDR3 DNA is TGTGCCGGTTCGACAGGCTATGAGCAGTTCTTC. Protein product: CAGSTGYEQFF.